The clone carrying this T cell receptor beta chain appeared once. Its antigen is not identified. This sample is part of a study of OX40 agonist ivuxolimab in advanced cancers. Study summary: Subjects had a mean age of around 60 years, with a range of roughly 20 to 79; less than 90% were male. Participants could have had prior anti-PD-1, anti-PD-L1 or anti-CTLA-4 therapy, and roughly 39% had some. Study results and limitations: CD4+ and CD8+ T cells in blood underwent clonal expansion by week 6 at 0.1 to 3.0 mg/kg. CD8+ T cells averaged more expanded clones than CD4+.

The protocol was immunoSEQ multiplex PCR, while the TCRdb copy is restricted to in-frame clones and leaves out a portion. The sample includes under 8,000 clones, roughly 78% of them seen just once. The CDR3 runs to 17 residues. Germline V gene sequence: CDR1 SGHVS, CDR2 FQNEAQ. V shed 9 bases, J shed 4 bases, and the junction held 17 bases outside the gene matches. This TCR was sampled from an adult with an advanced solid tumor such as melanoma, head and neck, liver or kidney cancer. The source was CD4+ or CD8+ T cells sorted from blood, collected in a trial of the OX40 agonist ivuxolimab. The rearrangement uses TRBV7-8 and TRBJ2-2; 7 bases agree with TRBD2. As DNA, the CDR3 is TGTGCCAGTTTCCCCGGGGTAGCTAGCGGAACCACCGGGGAGCTGTTTTTT. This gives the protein CASFPGVASGTTGELFF.